The present entry profiles one T cell receptor beta chain with its context. This record comes from a study of OX40 agonist ivuxolimab in advanced cancers. Study context: Having had anti-PD-1, anti-PD-L1 or anti-CTLA-4 therapy before was allowed, and about 42% had some.

Produced via immunoSEQ multiplex PCR; TCRdb's table is partial and in-frame only. The table has about 72,000 clones, under 85% seen once. This CDR3 spans 19 amino acids. The junction had 17 bases not matched to a gene; V was cut back by 4 bases and J by 6 bases. CDR1 is SGHNT and CDR2 is YYREEE in the germline V gene (reference sequence). The gene calls are TRBV5-4 and TRBJ2-1, with 12 bases identical to TRBD2. The receptor's source is an adult with an advanced solid tumor such as melanoma, head and neck, liver or kidney cancer. Sequencing used CD4+ or CD8+ T cells sorted from blood, obtained in a trial of the OX40 agonist ivuxolimab. CDR3 protein: CASSLFRLAGVKRGNEQFF. Here the CDR3 DNA reads TGTGCCAGCAGCCTGTTCAGACTAGCGGGAGTTAAAAGGGGCAATGAGCAGTTCTTC.